This record looks at one TCR beta chain sequence and its context. Its antigen is as yet unknown. The data are from a study of shared clonotypes between healthy human individuals. Study outcomes and limitations: Naive CD4 clonotype sharing across a few donors was approximately 5.2%. Investigators expected sequencing depth to affect clonotype sharing among donors.

Produced via immunoSEQ multiplex PCR; TCRdb's table is partial and in-frame only. The sample comprises hundreds of thousands of clones, about 97% of which are singletons, and 0.045% to 0.06% rests with the top ten. This sequence originates from a woman aged 30 to 39 in good health. What was sequenced was naive CD4+ T cells sorted from blood. As for subset: CD45RA+ positively selected.

The CDR3: CASTSGQGYQPQHF. As DNA, the CDR3 is TGTGCCAGTACCTCAGGACAGGGATATCAGCCCCAGCATTTT. This rearrangement joins TRBV19 to TRBJ1-5; 8 nucleotides match TRBD1. The CDR3 runs 14 residues. Trimming took 7 bases from V and 5 from J; bases not matched to a gene: 7. Looked up from germline, CDR1 is LNHDA and CDR2 is SQIVND (reference sequence).